These T cell receptor beta chains were read from a single sample in a study of beta chain features in type 1 diabetes. Sequenced by immunoSEQ multiplex PCR; TCRdb stores in-frame clones only, minus some. The repertoire consists of some 130,000 clones, with approximately 10% occurring once and the leading ten covering about 0.7%. Sequencing used central memory CD4+ T cells from blood. The receptors were gathered from a man aged 25-45 years with type 1 diabetes. CDR3s include the opening cysteine and the closing phenylalanine or tryptophan. A D gene is named only where the DNA matches it firmly. The listing skips clone size in some rows; elsewhere it reads once, few, many or a size class.

v_call,clone_size,d_call,j_call,cdr3_nt,cdr3_aa
TRBV25-1,NA,NA,TRBJ1-2,TGTGCCAGCAGTCTGGGGGGGGCCGGGAGCTATGGCTACACCTTC,CASSLGGAGSYGYTF
TRBV27,few,NA,TRBJ1-6,TGTGCCAGCAGTTACCAACAGGGAGCCCTCCACTTT,CASSYQQGALHF
TRBV28,NA,NA,TRBJ2-7,TGTGCCAGCAGTTACGAGACAGCTTCCTACGAGCAGTACTTC,CASSYETASYEQYF
TRBV27,NA,TRBD1,TRBJ2-7,TGTGCCAGCAGTACCCGACAGGGGTACGAGCAGTACTTC,CASSTRQGYEQYF
TRBV6-1,NA,NA,TRBJ1-4,TGTGCCAGCAGTGACCACATTTGGACTAATGAAAAACTGTTTTTT,CASSDHIWTNEKLFF
TRBV28,NA,NA,TRBJ2-1,TGTGCCAGCAGCTGGGCTGGGAATGAGCAGTTCTTC,CASSWAGNEQFF
TRBV30,NA,TRBD2,TRBJ2-2,TGTGCCTGGAGGCTGGGGGGAGGGACCGGGGAGCTGTTTTTT,CAWRLGGGTGELFF
TRBV7-8,few,NA,TRBJ2-5,TGTGCCAGCAGCTTAGCAGCGGTGATATTCCAAGAGACCCAGTACTTC,CASSLAAVIFQETQYF
TRBV7-2,few,TRBD1,TRBJ1-6,TGTGCCAGCAGCCGGACGGGACAGAATAATTCACCCCTCCACTTT,CASSRTGQNNSPLHF
TRBV7-8,many,TRBD2,TRBJ2-5,TGTGCCAGCAGCTTAAACCTAGCGGGGGCGACCCAGTACTTC,CASSLNLAGATQYF
TRBV6-1,NA,TRBD1,TRBJ1-6,TGTGCCAGCACTCGGGACAGGGAGAAGTTCTCACCCCTCCACTTT,CASTRDREKFSPLHF
TRBV10-3,few,TRBD1,TRBJ2-3,TGTGCCATCAGTCGGGACAGGGGATCCCCAGATACGCAGTATTTT,CAISRDRGSPDTQYF
TRBV25-1,NA,NA,TRBJ2-7,TGTGCCAGCAGTGGGGTGGGGGCTAGCTACGAGCAGTACTTC,CASSGVGASYEQYF
TRBV5-6,few,TRBD1,TRBJ2-1,TGTGCCAGCAGCTTTATACCGGGACAGGGAAGGAAGTTCTTC,CASSFIPGQGRKFF
TRBV5-4,few,NA,TRBJ2-3,TGTGCCAGCAGCTTTACGGGAGGCACAGATACGCAGTATTTT,CASSFTGGTDTQYF
TRBV27,NA,TRBD1,TRBJ1-6,TGTGCCAGCACCTCGGGACAGGGGGTTCGGGCCCTCCACTTT,CASTSGQGVRALHF
TRBV29-1,NA,NA,TRBJ2-1,TGCAGCGCTGAGGGGAGCTCCTACAATGAGCAGTTCTTC,CSAEGSSYNEQFF
TRBV30,many,NA,TRBJ1-1,TGTGCCTGGAGTTTACAGATCTACACTGAAGCTTTCTTT,CAWSLQIYTEAFF
TRBV15,NA,NA,TRBJ1-1,TGTGCCACCAGCAGAACCGGGAACACTGAAGCTTTCTTT,CATSRTGNTEAFF
TRBV7-2,few,TRBD1,TRBJ1-6,TGTGCCAGCAGCCTGGGTTGGGGACAGGGATCTTCACCCCTCCACTTT,CASSLGWGQGSSPLHF
TRBV9,few,TRBD2,TRBJ2-3,TGTGCCAGCAGCGTAGCTCTCAGCGGGGCGGGGAGAGATACGCAGTATTTT,CASSVALSGAGRDTQYF
TRBV14,few,NA,TRBJ1-6,TGTGCCAGCAGCGTCAATAATTCACCCCTCCACTTT,CASSVNNSPLHF
TRBV27,many,TRBD2,TRBJ2-5,TGTGCCAGCAGTTCAGAAAGCGGGGCCCAAGAGACCCAGTACTTC,CASSSESGAQETQYF
TRBV10-3,few,TRBD2,TRBJ2-1,TGTGCCATCAGTGGCTCTAGCGGGGATACGGAGCAGTTCTTC,CAISGSSGDTEQFF
TRBV5-6,many,TRBD2,TRBJ2-5,TGTGCCAGCAGCATCTCGACTAGCGGGGGCCAGTACCAAGAGACCCAGTACTTC,CASSISTSGGQYQETQYF
TRBV14,few,TRBD1,TRBJ2-7,TGTGCCAGCAGCCAGGGACAGGGTTTGTACGAGCAGTACTTC,CASSQGQGLYEQYF